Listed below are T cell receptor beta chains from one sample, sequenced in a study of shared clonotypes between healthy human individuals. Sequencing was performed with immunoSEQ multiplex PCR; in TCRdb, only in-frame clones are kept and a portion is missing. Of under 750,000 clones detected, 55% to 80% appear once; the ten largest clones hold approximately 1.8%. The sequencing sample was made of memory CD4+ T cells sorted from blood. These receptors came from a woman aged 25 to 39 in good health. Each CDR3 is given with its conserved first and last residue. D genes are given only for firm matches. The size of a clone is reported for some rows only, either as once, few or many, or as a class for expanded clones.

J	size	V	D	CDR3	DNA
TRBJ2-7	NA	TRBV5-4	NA	CASSLGGTVGAAEQYF	TGTGCCAGCAGCTTGGGCGGGACAGTGGGGGCCGCCGAGCAGTACTTC
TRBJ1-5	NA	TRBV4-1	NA	CASSRQSTGFSNQPQHF	TGCGCCAGCAGCCGACAATCGACGGGATTTAGCAATCAGCCCCAGCATTTT
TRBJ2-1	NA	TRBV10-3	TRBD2	CAISSGLAGEGGSYEQFF	TGTGCCATCTCCTCGGGACTAGCGGGAGAGGGGGGAAGCTATGAGCAGTTCTTC
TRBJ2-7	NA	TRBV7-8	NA	CASSWRTSSYEQYF	TGTGCCAGCAGCTGGAGAACGAGCTCCTACGAGCAGTACTTC
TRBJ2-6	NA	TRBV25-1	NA	CASSHSLISGANVLTF	TGTGCCAGCAGCCACAGCTTAATCTCTGGGGCCAACGTCCTGACTTTC
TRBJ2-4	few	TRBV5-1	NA	CASSLVSAAVGKNIQYF	TGCGCCAGCAGCTTGGTGAGCGCGGCAGTGGGCAAAAACATTCAGTACTTC
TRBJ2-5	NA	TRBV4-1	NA	CASSREQGMGETQYF	TGCGCCAGCAGCCGAGAACAGGGAATGGGGGAGACCCAGTACTTC
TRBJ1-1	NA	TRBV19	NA	CASSIDQGTEAFF	TGTGCCAGTAGTATAGACCAGGGTACTGAAGCTTTCTTT
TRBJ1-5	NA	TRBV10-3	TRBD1	CATGQGQYNQPQHF	TGTGCCACGGGACAGGGTCAGTACAATCAGCCCCAGCATTTT
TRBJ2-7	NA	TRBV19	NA	CASSILRGGSYEQYF	TGTGCCAGTAGTATCCTCAGGGGCGGCTCCTACGAGCAGTACTTC
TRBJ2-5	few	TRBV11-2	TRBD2	CASSLGGLAGGQETQYF	TGTGCCAGCAGCTTAGGCGGACTAGCGGGAGGGCAAGAGACCCAGTACTTC
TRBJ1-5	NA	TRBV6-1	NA	CASSEMLGQPQHF	TGTGCCAGCAGTGAAATGCTAGGTCAGCCCCAGCATTTT
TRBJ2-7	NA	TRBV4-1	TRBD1	CASRGTGRYEQYF	TGCGCCAGCAGGGGGACAGGGAGATACGAGCAGTACTTC
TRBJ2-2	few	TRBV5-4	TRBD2	CASSRLGTSGNTGELFF	TGTGCCAGCAGCCGCCTTGGGACTAGCGGAAACACCGGGGAGCTGTTTTTT
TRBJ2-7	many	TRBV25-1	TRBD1	CASSGGQGSSYEQYF	TGTGCCAGCAGTGGCGGACAGGGGTCCTCCTACGAGCAGTACTTC
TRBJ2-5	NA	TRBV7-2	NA	CASNLVKEETQYF	TGTGCCAGCAACTTGGTGAAAGAAGAGACCCAGTACTTC
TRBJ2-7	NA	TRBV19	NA	CASSKGSRTYEQYF	TGTGCCAGTAGTAAAGGGAGCCGGACCTACGAGCAGTACTTC
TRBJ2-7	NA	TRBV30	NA	CAWSPGQSKILKQYF	TGTGCCTGGAGCCCCGGACAGTCTAAAATCCTCAAGCAGTACTTC
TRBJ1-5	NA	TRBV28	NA	CASSFVRSRAWGSNQPQHF	TGTGCCAGCAGTTTTGTAAGGTCGAGGGCTTGGGGAAGCAATCAGCCCCAGCATTTT
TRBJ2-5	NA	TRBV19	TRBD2	CASRRTSGRNQETQYF	TGTGCCAGTAGACGAACTAGCGGGAGGAACCAAGAGACCCAGTACTTC
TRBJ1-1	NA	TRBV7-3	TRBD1	CASSQDRVGTEAFF	TGTGCCAGCAGCCAGGACAGGGTCGGTACTGAAGCTTTCTTT
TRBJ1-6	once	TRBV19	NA	CASSTPGSQDSPLHF	TGTGCCAGTAGTACCCCAGGGAGTCAAGACTCACCCCTCCACTTT
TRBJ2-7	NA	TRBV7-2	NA	CASSFAGDRDEQYF	TGTGCCAGCAGCTTTGCAGGGGATCGGGACGAGCAGTACTTC
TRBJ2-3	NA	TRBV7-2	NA	CASSATFNTQYF	TGTGCCAGCAGCGCCACCTTTAATACGCAGTATTTT
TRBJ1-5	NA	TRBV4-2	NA	CASSLGISNQPQHF	TGTGCCAGCAGCCTGGGTATTAGCAATCAGCCCCAGCATTTT
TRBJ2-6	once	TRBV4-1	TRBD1	CASSQDRQGAPSGANVLTF	TGCGCCAGCAGCCAAGATCGACAGGGGGCCCCGTCTGGGGCCAACGTCCTGACTTTC
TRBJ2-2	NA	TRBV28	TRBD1	CASSSGTGMGLGELFF	TGTGCCAGCAGTTCCGGGACAGGGATGGGTCTAGGGGAGCTGTTTTTT
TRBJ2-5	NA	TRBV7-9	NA	CASSLGQETQYF	TGTGCCAGCAGCTTGGGGCAAGAGACCCAGTACTTC
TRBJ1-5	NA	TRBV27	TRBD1	CASSLGTGHQPQHF	TGTGCCAGCAGTCTAGGGACAGGCCATCAGCCCCAGCATTTT
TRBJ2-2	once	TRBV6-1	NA	CASSESATRTMNTGELFF	TGTGCCAGCAGTGAGAGCGCTACCAGGACAATGAACACCGGGGAGCTGTTTTTT
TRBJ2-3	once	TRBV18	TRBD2	CASSPKTTSGNTDTQYF	TGTGCCAGCTCACCAAAAACGACTAGCGGGAACACAGATACGCAGTATTTT
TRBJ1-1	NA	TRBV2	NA	CASSTQGDTEAFF	TGTGCCAGCTCTACGCAGGGCGACACTGAAGCTTTCTTT
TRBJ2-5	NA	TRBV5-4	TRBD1	CASSPSGTAQETQYF	TGTGCCAGCAGCCCCTCCGGGACAGCTCAAGAGACCCAGTACTTC
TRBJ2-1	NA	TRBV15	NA	CATSRDPTNAGEQFF	TGTGCCACCAGCAGAGATCCCACCAACGCGGGTGAGCAGTTCTTC
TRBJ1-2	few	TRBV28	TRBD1	CASSSESTGQVNYGYTF	TGTGCCAGCAGTTCCGAGAGTACGGGACAGGTGAACTATGGCTACACCTTC
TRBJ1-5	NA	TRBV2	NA	CASSETEDQPQHF	TGTGCCAGCAGTGAAACAGAGGATCAGCCCCAGCATTTT
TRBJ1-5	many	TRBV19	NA	CASSSSKGTANQPQHF	TGTGCCAGTAGCTCATCGAAGGGGACCGCGAATCAGCCCCAGCATTTT
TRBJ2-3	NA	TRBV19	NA	CATVSSFTDTQYF	TGTGCCACCGTCAGCAGTTTCACAGATACGCAGTATTTT
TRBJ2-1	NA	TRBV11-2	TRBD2	CASCSGSSYNEQFF	TGTGCCAGCTGTAGCGGGAGCTCCTACAATGAGCAGTTCTTC
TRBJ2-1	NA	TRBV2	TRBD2	CASAFSGSSGNEQFF	TGTGCCAGCGCCTTTAGCGGGAGCTCTGGCAATGAGCAGTTCTTC
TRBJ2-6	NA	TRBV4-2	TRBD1	CASSQGQGSGANVLTF	TGTGCCAGCAGCCAGGGACAGGGCTCTGGGGCCAACGTCCTGACTTTC
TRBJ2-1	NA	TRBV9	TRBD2	CASSVQAGVSYNEQFF	TGTGCCAGCAGTGTACAAGCGGGAGTCTCCTACAATGAGCAGTTCTTC
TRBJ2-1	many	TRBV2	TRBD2	CASRASDFSGSHEQFF	TGTGCCAGCAGAGCGAGCGACTTTAGCGGGAGCCATGAGCAGTTCTTC
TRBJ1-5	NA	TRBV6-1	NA	CASLTSRGDQPQHF	TGTGCCAGCCTAACGTCGCGGGGGGATCAGCCCCAGCATTTT
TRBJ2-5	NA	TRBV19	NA	CASSPGSAGQETQYF	TGTGCCAGTTCCCCAGGGAGCGCCGGCCAAGAGACCCAGTACTTC
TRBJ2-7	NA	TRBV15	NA	CATSRTITSSGEQYF	TGTGCCACCAGCAGAACAATAACTAGTTCGGGCGAGCAGTACTTC
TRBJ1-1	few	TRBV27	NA	CASRLAPTGRVNEAFF	TGTGCCAGCAGACTTGCCCCTACAGGGAGGGTAAATGAAGCTTTCTTT
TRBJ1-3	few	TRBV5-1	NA	CASSFGTTGNTIYF	TGCGCCAGCAGCTTCGGGACTACTGGAAACACCATATATTTT
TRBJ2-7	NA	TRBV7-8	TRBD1	CASSLVQGASEQYF	TGTGCCAGCAGCTTAGTACAGGGGGCCTCCGAGCAGTACTTC
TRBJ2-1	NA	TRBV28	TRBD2	CASSRGTSYSYNEQFF	TGTGCCAGCAGCCGAGGGACTAGCTACTCCTACAATGAGCAGTTCTTC
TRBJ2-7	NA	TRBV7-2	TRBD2	CASSLSVGLAQQYF	TGTGCCAGCAGCTTAAGCGTCGGACTAGCGCAGCAGTACTTC
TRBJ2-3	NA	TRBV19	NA	CASSVSSKWPTDTQYF	TGTGCCAGTAGTGTCTCCTCGAAATGGCCGACGGATACGCAGTATTTT
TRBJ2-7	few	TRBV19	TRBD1	CASSTRDRGPSYEQYF	TGTGCCAGTAGTACCCGGGACAGGGGTCCCTCGTACGAGCAGTACTTC
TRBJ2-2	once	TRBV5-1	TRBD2	CASSFPLTSGKTNTGELFF	TGCGCCAGCAGCTTCCCCCTGACTAGCGGGAAAACGAACACCGGGGAGCTGTTTTTT
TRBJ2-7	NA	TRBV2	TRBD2	CASIGLAGGETYEQYF	TGTGCCAGCATCGGACTAGCGGGAGGTGAAACCTACGAGCAGTACTTC
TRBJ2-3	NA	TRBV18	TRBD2	CASSPPGLGADTQYF	TGTGCCAGCTCACCTCCGGGACTAGGAGCAGATACGCAGTATTTT
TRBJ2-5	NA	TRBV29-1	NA	CSVEDLQGMGETQYF	TGCAGCGTTGAAGATCTTCAGGGTATGGGGGAGACCCAGTACTTC
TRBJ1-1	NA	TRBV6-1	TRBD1	CAAPGGSLNTEAFF	TGTGCCGCCCCAGGGGGCAGCCTGAACACTGAAGCTTTCTTT
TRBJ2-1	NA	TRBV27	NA	CASSRGVSSYNEQFF	TGTGCCAGCAGTCGCGGGGTAAGCTCCTACAATGAGCAGTTCTTC